This T cell receptor (beta chain) stems from a study of T cell clonality in common variable immunodeficiency. This clone was seen ten or more times. Coverage ceases 3 residues before the CDR3 finishes, and the germline J gene fills in the end. The germline CDR1 and CDR2 sequences are SGHVS and FQNEAQ. The CDR3 has 14 residues. V lost 5 bases to trimming and J lost 5 bases; unmatched junction nucleotides: 5. Patients and controls were mostly of Caucasian heritage. The repertoire was sequenced with immunoSEQ multiplex PCR; TCRdb's copy has only in-frame clones and lacks some. This repertoire holds under 50,000 clones, and none appear only once.

The specimen was peripheral blood mononuclear cells. The clonotype originates from a person between 18 and 75 years old in good health. This chain uses TRBV7-8 with TRBJ1-1; 10 bases align to TRBD1. CDR3 sequence reads: CASSPDRGKTEAFF. Partial CDR3 DNA: TGTGCCAGCAGCCCGGACAGGGGGAAGACTGAA.